This T cell receptor beta chain emerged from a study of T cells in Graves' hyperthyroidism and ophthalmopathy. Study-wide results and limits: A 13 V-J model separated ophthalmopathy from stable hyperthyroidism.

This clonotype was picked up a small number of times. Its antigen is not identified. CDR3 length: 14 residues. The source material, RNA transcripts, was used to amplify TCR beta CDR3 regions. HTBI primers were employed in a first-round RT-PCR of the TCR CDR3. TCRdb called the multiplex PCR reads again in MiXCR, with one record for every CDR3 protein. The table lists about 840,000 distinct CDR3 sequences, around 39% of them singletons. The chain couples TRBV12-3 or TRBV12-4 to TRBJ1-5; TRBD1 matches at 10 bases. This receptor was taken from a man aged 18 to 30 with Graves' hyperthyroidism. The sequenced material came from blood. CDR3 nucleotides: TGTGCTAGTGGAAGTCTGGGACAGGGGCAGCCCCAGCATTTT. This codes for CASGSLGQGQPQHF.